The 29 T cell receptor beta chains below were found in one sample sequenced in a study of tumor and adjacent non-tumor tissue in lung cancer. No cell sorting was done before RNA was extracted from the tissue. The normal lung tissue was taken more than 3 cm from the tumor edge. Three rounds of nested PCR, following a modified ARM-PCR protocol, produced the TCRbeta library. TCRdb reanalysed the multiplex PCR reads using MiXCR and keeps one entry per CDR3 protein. The table lists approximately 66,000 distinct CDR3 sequences, roughly 57% of them singletons. The specimen was distant non-tumor lung tissue. The origin of the receptors is a man between 70 and 80 years old with non-small cell lung cancer.

In its sample, this clonotype was seen a few times. This may be a read error, as it is one base from a much larger clone. V and J are TRBV6-5 and TRBJ2-5; D may be TRBD2 (5 bases). Germline assignment: CDR1 MNHEY and CDR2 SVGAGI. Between the trimmed V and J ends, which lost 9 bases and 2 bases, there was a span of 10 bases. This CDR3 has 12 residues. CDR3 amino acids: CAREWEQETQYF. The CDR3 DNA is TGTGCCAGGGAGTGGGAGCAAGAGACCCAGTACTTC.

V is TRBV7-9 and J is TRBJ2-1; D possibly corresponds to TRBD2 (5 bases). Trimming took 1 base from V and 7 from J, leaving 14 bases between them. CDR1 is SEHNR, CDR2 FQNEAQ, per germline (reference sequence). The CDR3 has 15 amino acids. CDR3 loop: CASSLVARVGNEQFF. The CDR3 region has the DNA TGTGCCAGCAGCTTAGTAGCGCGAGTCGGGAATGAGCAGTTCTTC.

Comments on this clonotype: This is likely a read error, given that the CDR3 carries no conserved phenylalanine or tryptophan at its end. Because the CDR3's place on the DNA is in doubt, the DNA is left out and the CDR3 is given as listed by TCRdb. The chain carries TRBV10-3 and TRBJ2-5; the table's TRBD1 call for D was not verified on the DNA. The CDR3 spans 13 residues, counting both ends. CDR1 is ENHRY and CDR2 is SYGVKD in the germline V gene. CDR3 protein: CAMGQGIWETQCL.

This clonotype has at least ten counts. The genes are TRBV20-1 and TRBJ2-5; 7 bases align to TRBD2. CDR1 is DFQATT and CDR2 is SNEGSKA in the germline V gene (reference sequence). The CDR3 runs 12 residues. This CDR3 reads CRGGHSEETQYF. CDR3 sequence (DNA): TGCAGGGGAGGGCACTCGGAAGAGACCCAGTACTTC.

The chain has TRBV11-2 and TRBJ2-7, with D possibly matching TRBD2 (5 bases). This CDR3 is built from 14 residues. Germline loops: CDR1 SGHAT, CDR2 FQNNGV. The V gene lost 10 bases and the J gene lost 3 bases, with 19 bases spanning the gap. CDR3 residues: CANSLGGRNYEQYF. CDR3 coding DNA: TGTGCCAACAGTTTAGGAGGCAGAAACTACGAGCAGTACTTC.

Points on this clonotype: The conserved final phenylalanine or tryptophan is absent from the CDR3, which likely points to a read error. The limits of the CDR3 on the DNA are not certain, so only TCRdb's listed CDR3 is given. This chain joins TRBV11-2 and TRBJ2-2. The CDR3 extends over 15 residues, inclusive of both ends. Germline assignment: CDR1 SGHAT and CDR2 FQNNGV. CDR3 sequence: CASSSSWVNTGELLL.

This clonotype was detected once. The rearrangement links TRBV24-1 to TRBJ2-7; 9 nucleotides match TRBD1. V shed 9 bases, J shed 2 bases, and the junction held 13 bases outside the gene matches. The CDR3 consists of 16 residues. Germline loops: CDR1 KGHDR, CDR2 SFDVKD. The CDR3, as DNA: TGTGCCACCTCCCAGAGACCCGGGACAGGGACCTACGAGCAGTACTTC. This codes for CATSQRPGTGTYEQYF.

In this sample, this clonotype is medium-sized. The chain recombines TRBV11-2 with TRBJ2-5; weak D call: TRBD2 (5 bases). Deletions cut 3 bases from V and 9 bases from J, with 11 bases between. The CDR3 is 12 residues long. Germline V lookup: CDR1 SGHAT, CDR2 FQNNGV. CDR3 sequence (DNA): TGTGCCAGCAGCTTTTCTCCCGGGGCCCAGTACTTC. The encoded protein is CASSFSPGAQYF. Full variable domain (missing parts from reference TRBV11-2 and TRBJ2-5): EAGVAQSPRYKIIEKRQSVAFWCNPISGHATLYWYQQILGQGPKLLIQFQNNGVVDDSQLPKDRFSAERLKGVDSTLKIQPAKLEDSAVYLCASSFSPGAQYFGPGTRLLVL.

Concerning this clonotype itself: At one end, the junction sequence differs from germline, possibly due to a read error. This chain connects TRBV6-2 or TRBV6-3 to TRBJ2-5, with 7 bases identical to TRBD1. This CDR3 contains 17 residues. CDR1 MNHEY and CDR2 SVGEGT come from the germline V gene. The CDR3 nucleotides are TGTGCCAGCAGTTACGATTCCAGGACAGGCAGAGAAGAGGCCCAGTACTTC. As protein: CASSYDSRTGREEAQYF.

In the case of this clonotype: A read error may produce the germline difference seen at one junction end. The chain recombines TRBV6-1 with TRBJ2-2; maybe TRBD1 (5 bases). There are 16 residues in the CDR3. Germline lookup yields CDR1 MNHNS and CDR2 SASEGT. For the CDR3, the DNA is TGTGCCAGCAGTGATACACATGGTTCGGACACAGGGGAGCTGTTTTTT. It codes for CASSDTHGSDTGELFF.

This clonotype was seen ten or more times. The chain carries TRBV4-2 and TRBJ2-5; 14 bases are a match to TRBD2. This CDR3 comprises 15 residues. Germline CDR1 is LGHNA and CDR2 is YNFKEQ. The junction had 1 base not matched to a gene; V was cut back by 3 bases and J by 4 bases. Here the CDR3 DNA reads TGTGCCAGCAGCCAGGGGACTAGCGGGGGAGAGACCCAGTACTTC. Its protein is CASSQGTSGGETQYF.

J is TRBJ2-7 and V is TRBV12-3 or TRBV12-4; TRBD1 aligns across 7 bases. The J segment lost 5 bases and the V segment lost 5 bases, leaving 12 bases of the junction unmatched. CDR3 length: 15 residues. CDR3: CASSPQGEKFNEQYF. In nucleotides, the CDR3 is TGTGCCAGCAGTCCCCAGGGGGAGAAATTCAACGAGCAGTACTTC.

This clonotype was counted at least ten times. The chain employs TRBV5-4 and TRBJ1-2; D is perhaps TRBD1 (5 bases). Per the germline V gene, CDR1 is SGHNT and CDR2 is YYREEE (reference sequence). V lost 4 bases and J lost 2, with 15 bases in between. This CDR3 is 15 amino acids long. Here the CDR3 DNA reads TGTGCCAGCAGCCCGGCGGGGGGGGGAAACTATGGCTACACCTTC. Translation: CASSPAGGGNYGYTF.

A remark on this clonotype: This may be a read error: a much more frequent sequence differs by one nucleotide. V gene TRBV10-3 combines with J gene TRBJ2-1; no definite D call. Trimming pared 4 bases from V and 5 bases from J, leaving 3 bases between. This CDR3 is 11 amino acids long. Germline V gene sequence: CDR1 ENHRY, CDR2 SYGVKD. In DNA, the CDR3 is TGTGCCATCAGTGGGGACAATGAGCAGTTCTTC. Protein product: CAISGDNEQFF.

Turning to this clonotype: Germline and junction disagree at one end, which may indicate a read error. The DNA for the CDR3 is TGTGCCAGCAGGCCGACAGGGAGGAACAGTGAGCAGTGCTTC. Its protein product is CASRPTGRNSEQCF. This chain links TRBV6-5 with TRBJ2-1; TRBD1 might be the D (7 bases). This CDR3 has 14 amino acids. The germline V gene encodes CDR1 MNHEY and CDR2 SVGAGI.

This clonotype has only a few counts. The chain couples TRBV7-9 to TRBJ1-5; TRBD1 aligns across 9 bases. The CDR3 contains 12 residues. Germline CDR1 SEHNR, CDR2 FQNEAQ (reference sequence). Unmatched junction bases numbered 0, after V lost 4 bases and J lost 8 bases. CDR3 nucleotides: TGTGCCAGCAGCTGGACAGGGGAGCCCCAGCATTTT. This codes for CASSWTGEPQHF.

This clonotype came up a few times. A single base separates this from a much larger clone, so it may be a read error. A read error is likely, as this CDR3 ends without the conserved phenylalanine or tryptophan. The DNA of the CDR3 is TGCGCCAGCAGCCAAGTGGGAATCGGGGGCGGCAATGAGCAGTTCCTC. This encodes CASSQVGIGGGNEQFL. The rearrangement joins TRBV4-1 to TRBJ2-1; perhaps D is TRBD1 or TRBD2 (6 bases each). The V end lost 1 base, the J end lost 6 bases, and 16 bases lay between the germline ends. This CDR3 comprises 16 residues. CDR1 is MGHRA and CDR2 is YSYEKL in the germline V gene.

As for this clonotype: One base away lies a much larger clone, so this may be a sequencing read error. The chain employs TRBV6-5 and TRBJ2-2, with D perhaps TRBD2 (7 bases). The CDR3 covers 16 residues. V was clipped by 6 bases and J by 0 bases, with 14 bases between them. Germline values: CDR1 MNHEY, CDR2 SVGAGI. The CDR3 reads CASRREGVTNTGELFF. CDR3 nucleotide sequence: TGTGCCAGCAGGAGGGAGGGGGTGACGAACACCGGGGAGCTGTTTTTT.

This clonotype came up a few times. The V gene is TRBV5-1, the J gene TRBJ2-1; 7 nucleotides align to TRBD2. The CDR3 is 17 residues long. Germline V lookup: CDR1 SGHRS, CDR2 YFSETQ. J was trimmed by 2 bases and V by 0 bases; bases with no gene match: 8. The DNA of the CDR3 is TGCGCCAGCAGCTTGGGGGCTAGCGGCGTCGCCTACAATGAGCAGTTCTTC. Encoded protein: CASSLGASGVAYNEQFF. The full variable domain, rest sourced from reference TRBV5-1 and TRBJ2-1, is KAGVTQTPRYLIKTRGQQVTLSCSPISGHRSVSWYQQTPGQGLQFLFEYFSETQRNKGNFPGRFSGRQFSNSRSEMNVSTLELGDSALYLCASSLGASGVAYNEQFFGPGTRLTVL.

This clonotype was seen ten or more times. The V gene is TRBV28, the J gene TRBJ2-4, with D perhaps matching TRBD1 (6 bases). The germline gives CDR1 MDHEN, CDR2 SYDVKM. The CDR3 is made up of 14 amino acids. Trimming removed 2 bases from V and 5 bases from J, with 10 bases in between. In DNA form, the CDR3 reads TGTGCCAGCAGTTTACGGGGACAAGAAAACATTCAGTACTTC. It codes for CASSLRGQENIQYF.

In the case of this clonotype: A much bigger clone sits one base away, suggesting this may be a read error. The chain has TRBV6-5 and TRBJ2-7; TRBD1 aligns across 8 bases. Trimming took 7 bases from V and 5 from J; bases not matched to a gene: 7. This CDR3 is 13 amino acids long. The germline V gene has CDR1 MNHEY and CDR2 SVGAGI. CDR3 nucleotides: TGTGCCAGCACTCTCGGACAGGGAGACGAGCAGTACTTC. Protein sequence: CASTLGQGDEQYF.

The J gene is TRBJ2-1, the V gene TRBV20-1, with D uncertain. V was pared by 7 bases and J by 7 bases, with 14 bases between. Germline V gene data show CDR1 as DFQATT and CDR2 as SNEGSKA (reference sequence). The CDR3 is made up of 12 amino acids. CDR3 protein: CSVSLGQNEQFF. DNA of the CDR3: TGCAGTGTTAGCCTTGGGCAGAATGAGCAGTTCTTC.

Turning to this clonotype: At one of its ends the junction is not consistent with the germline gene, which may arise from a read error. The V and J genes are TRBV20-1 and TRBJ2-2; a weak D match, TRBD2 (5 bases). The CDR3 extends over 15 amino acids. CDR1 and CDR2 from the germline V gene are DFQATT and SNEGSKA (reference sequence). The CDR3 reads CSARKQTANTGDLFF. Written as DNA, the CDR3 is TGCAGTGCTAGGAAGCAAACCGCGAACACCGGGGATCTGTTTTTT.

By frequency in the sample, this clonotype is medium-sized. The rearrangement uses TRBV29-1 and TRBJ2-1; D perhaps matches TRBD1 (6 bases). In germline, CDR1 is SQVTM, CDR2 ANQGSEA. This CDR3 is built from 14 residues. V shed 2 bases and J shed 5 bases, with 13 bases lying between them. This CDR3 reads CSVEPGHPNNEQFF. The CDR3 DNA sequence: TGCAGCGTTGAACCGGGACACCCCAACAATGAGCAGTTCTTC.

With respect to this clonotype: A much larger clone lies one base from this, so it may be a read error. The CDR3, as DNA: TGTGCCAGCAGCTTAGGACAGAGGTACGTGCAGTACTTC. This gives the protein CASSLGQRYVQYF. The rearrangement uses TRBV5-5 and TRBJ2-7; possibly TRBD1 for D (6 bases). Germline values: CDR1 SGHKS, CDR2 YYEKEE (reference sequence). The CDR3 has 13 residues.

There are many counts of this clonotype. The CDR3 coding sequence is TGCGCCAGCAGCCAAGATAACAGGGGGATAGAAAAACTGTTTTTT. Protein: CASSQDNRGIEKLFF. J is TRBJ1-4 and V is TRBV4-1; TRBD1 aligns across 8 bases. V lost 0 bases to trimming and J lost 8 bases; unmatched junction nucleotides: 5. The CDR3 has 15 residues. Germline assignment: CDR1 MGHRA and CDR2 YSYEKL.

V usage is TRBV10-1 and J usage is TRBJ2-7, with a tentative D call TRBD2 (5 bases). The CDR3 sequence is 15 residues long. The ends were cut back, 3 bases at V and 3 bases at J, with 15 bases in the middle. CDR1 is WNHNN, CDR2 SYGVQD, per germline (reference sequence). This CDR3 is CASSEGFGGSYEQYF. The CDR3 DNA sequence: TGCGCCAGCAGTGAAGGGTTCGGAGGTAGCTACGAGCAGTACTTC.

Concerning this clonotype: An end of the junction differs from the germline gene, which may be a read error. The genes are TRBV11-2 and TRBJ2-2; D gene uncertain. Germline CDR1 and CDR2: SGHAT and FQNNGV. The CDR3 runs 13 residues. This CDR3 reads CTSSLATTAELFF. CDR3 coding DNA: TGTACCAGCAGCTTAGCCACCACCGCGGAGCTGTTTTTT.

With regard to this clonotype: In this CDR3 the conserved last residue, phenylalanine or tryptophan, is missing, so a read error is likely. This chain uses TRBV11-2 with TRBJ1-1; D unclear. Deletions cut 2 bases from V and 11 bases from J, with 30 bases between. Germline V gene sequence: CDR1 SGHAT, CDR2 FQNNGV. The CDR3 runs 18 residues. The CDR3 DNA is TGTGCCAGCAGCTTATCAAGTAATGGAGGGCCGGGCTGGGTTGAGGCTTTCCCT. This gives the protein CASSLSSNGGPGWVEAFP.